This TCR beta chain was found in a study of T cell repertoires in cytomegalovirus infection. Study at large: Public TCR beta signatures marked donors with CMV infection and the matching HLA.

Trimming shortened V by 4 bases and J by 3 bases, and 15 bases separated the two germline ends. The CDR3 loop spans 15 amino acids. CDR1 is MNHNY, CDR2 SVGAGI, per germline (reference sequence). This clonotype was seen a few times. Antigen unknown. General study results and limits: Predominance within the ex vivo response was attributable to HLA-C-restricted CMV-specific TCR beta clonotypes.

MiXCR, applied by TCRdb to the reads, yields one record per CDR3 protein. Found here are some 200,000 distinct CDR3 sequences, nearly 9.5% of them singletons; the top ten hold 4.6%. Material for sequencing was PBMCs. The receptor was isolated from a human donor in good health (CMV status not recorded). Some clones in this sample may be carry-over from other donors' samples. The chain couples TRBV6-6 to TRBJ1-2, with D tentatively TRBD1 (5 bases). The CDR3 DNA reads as TGTGCCAGCAGTTGGGCAGCTCGGGGGGACTATGGCTACACCTTC. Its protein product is CASSWAARGDYGYTF.